The T cell receptor beta chain described here comes from a study of cytomegalovirus exposure and HLA in healthy donors. Study background: The study's early data release held roughly 91 million unique TCRs from HLA-typed donors.

V was clipped by 3 bases and J by 8 bases, with 8 bases between them. Germline CDR1 SGHAT, CDR2 FQDESV (reference sequence). This CDR3 region has 12 residues. Amplification used 60 Vbeta primers and 13 Jbeta primers. The method was immunoSEQ multiplex PCR; TCRdb's version includes in-frame clones alone and lacks a portion of them. Here the sample spans approximately 97,000 clones, about four fifths being singletons. Sequencing was done on a sample of PBMCs. This TCR was sampled from a man aged 40-49 years in good health and CMV-seropositive. The rearrangement uses TRBV11-1 and TRBJ2-1, with D hard to call. The CDR3: CASSFYGHEQFF. The CDR3, as DNA: TGTGCCAGCAGCTTCTATGGTCATGAGCAGTTCTTC.